This TCR beta chain was sequenced during a study of blood T cell repertoires in COVID-19. About the research overall: Material from acute and convalescent COVID-19 was sourced from the United States, Italy and Spain.

Per the study methods: Reference gene primer amplification in the assay estimated nucleated cell counts. Method: immunoSEQ multiplex PCR; TCRdb's copy keeps in-frame clones and lacks some. The V and J calls and the clone size are those of that table, but D and trimming were determined from the DNA. The sample carries approximately 180,000 clones, roughly 87% recorded once. The V and J ends lost 5 bases and 9 bases respectively, with 17 bases between them. The CDR3 contains 13 residues. The germline CDR1 and CDR2 sequences are SGHDT and YYEEEE. The sequenced sample was peripheral blood. The genes are TRBV5-6 and TRBJ2-5, with a possible D match to TRBD2 (5 bases). The clonotype originates from a man aged 55 to 69 with active or convalescent COVID-19. The CDR3 loop is CASRTTEGRAQYF. The CDR3 DNA sequence: TGTGCCAGCAGGACGACTGAGGGTCGGGCCCAGTACTTC.